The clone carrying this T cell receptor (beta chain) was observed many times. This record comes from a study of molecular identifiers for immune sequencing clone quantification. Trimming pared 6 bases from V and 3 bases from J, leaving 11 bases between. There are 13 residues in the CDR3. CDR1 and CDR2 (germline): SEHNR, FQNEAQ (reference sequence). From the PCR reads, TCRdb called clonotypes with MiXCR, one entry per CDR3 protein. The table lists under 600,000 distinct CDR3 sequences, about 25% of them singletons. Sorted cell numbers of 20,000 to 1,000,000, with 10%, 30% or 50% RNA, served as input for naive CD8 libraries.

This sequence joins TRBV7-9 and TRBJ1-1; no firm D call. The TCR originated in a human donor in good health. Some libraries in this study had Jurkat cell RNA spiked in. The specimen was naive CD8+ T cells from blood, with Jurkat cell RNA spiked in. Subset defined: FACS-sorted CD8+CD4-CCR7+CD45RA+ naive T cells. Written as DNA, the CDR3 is TGTGCCAGCAGTCCCTGGCGTGACACTGAAGCTTTCTTT. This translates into CASSPWRDTEAFF.